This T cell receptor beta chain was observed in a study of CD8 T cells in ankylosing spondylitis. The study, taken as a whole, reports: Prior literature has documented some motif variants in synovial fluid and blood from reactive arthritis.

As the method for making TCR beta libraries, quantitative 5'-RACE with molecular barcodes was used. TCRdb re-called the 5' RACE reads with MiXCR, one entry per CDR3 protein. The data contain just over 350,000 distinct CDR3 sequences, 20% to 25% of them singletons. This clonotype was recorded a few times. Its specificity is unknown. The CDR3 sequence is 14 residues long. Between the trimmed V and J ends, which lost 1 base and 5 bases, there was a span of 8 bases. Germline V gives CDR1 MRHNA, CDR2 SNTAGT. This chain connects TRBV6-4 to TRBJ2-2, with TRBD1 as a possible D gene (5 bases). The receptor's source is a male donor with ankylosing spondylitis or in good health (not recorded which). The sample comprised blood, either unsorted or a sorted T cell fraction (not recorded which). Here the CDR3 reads CASSDLPGTGELFF. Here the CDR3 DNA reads TGTGCCAGCAGTGACTTGCCAGGGACCGGGGAGCTGTTTTTT.